These 18 T cell receptor beta chains originate from one sample sequenced in a study of identifying expanded T cells in peripheral blood. TCRdb's copy holds only in-frame clones and misses some; the assay was immunoSEQ multiplex PCR. The profile covers 75,000 to 95,000 clones, with approximately 85% appearing a single time and around 4.3% taken by the ten largest. Sequenced input: blood. These TCRs come from a person aged 18 to 70 in good health.

The genes are TRBV5-4 and TRBJ1-1; maybe TRBD1 (5 bases). Germline-derived CDR1 and CDR2 are SGHNT and YYREEE (reference sequence). The CDR3 is 14 amino acids. V was cut by 0 bases and J by 5 bases, with 11 bases left in between. CDR3 protein: CASSLVAGRTEAFF. CDR3 coding DNA: TGTGCCAGCAGCTTGGTTGCAGGGAGGACTGAAGCTTTCTTT.

CDR3 region: CASGKGALNTEAFF. Written as DNA, the CDR3 is TGCGCCAGCGGAAAAGGGGCCTTGAACACTGAAGCTTTCTTT. V and J are TRBV5-1 and TRBJ1-1; D is perhaps TRBD1 (5 bases). V dropped 7 bases and J dropped 0 bases, with 13 bases sitting between them. The CDR3 loop spans 14 amino acids. Germline CDR1 and CDR2: SGHRS and YFSETQ.

The rearrangement joins TRBV9 to TRBJ1-6, with D unresolved. CDR1 SGDLS and CDR2 YYNGEE come from the germline V gene. The length of the CDR3 is 13 residues. V lost 7 bases, J lost 7 bases, and 12 bases lay in between. The CDR3 DNA reads as TGTGCCAGCCGACCTGACTCGAATTCACCCCTCCACTTT. Amino acids: CASRPDSNSPLHF.

The V gene is TRBV6-1, the J gene TRBJ2-6; no clear D gene. Germline assignment: CDR1 MNHNS and CDR2 SASEGT. The CDR3 contains 15 residues. V was shortened by 8 bases and J by 4 bases, with 15 bases between the two germline ends. The CDR3 here is CASRSVDGGANVLTF. CDR3 DNA sequence: TGTGCCAGCCGTTCCGTTGACGGGGGGGCCAACGTCCTGACTTTC.

This CDR3 reads CASSPRQGEVHGYTF. The CDR3 bases are TGTGCCAGCTCACCCAGACAGGGGGAAGTACATGGCTACACCTTC. This rearrangement joins TRBV18 to TRBJ1-2; 9 positions agree with TRBD1. The CDR3 runs 15 residues. Germline CDR1 and CDR2: KGHSH and LQKENI. V gave up 3 bases and J gave up 6 bases; unmatched junction bases: 8.

This clone occurred a few times. The gene calls are TRBV12-5 and TRBJ2-1; D may be TRBD1 (6 bases). Germline V gives CDR1 LGHNT, CDR2 FRNRAP. V lost 0 bases and J lost 2, with 23 bases in between. The CDR3 runs to 20 residues. This CDR3 reads CASGLVKMPRGGGTYNEQFF. Written as DNA, the CDR3 is TGTGCTAGTGGTTTGGTGAAGATGCCCAGGGGTGGGGGCACCTACAATGAGCAGTTCTTC.

The rearrangement links TRBV6-1 to TRBJ1-1; 8 bases agree with TRBD1. After removal of 11 bases from V and 8 bases from J, the junction contained 7 bases not matched to a gene. The V gene's germline CDR1 is MNHNS and CDR2 SASEGT. The CDR3 loop spans 11 amino acids. CDR3 loop: CAGGQGSEAFF. The CDR3 DNA reads as TGTGCCGGAGGACAGGGCTCCGAAGCTTTCTTT.

The J gene is TRBJ1-1, the V gene TRBV18; 8 bases are shared with TRBD1. Unmatched junction bases numbered 4, after V lost 4 bases and J lost 0 bases. Germline lookup yields CDR1 KGHSH and CDR2 LQKENI. The CDR3 is 15 residues long. The CDR3, as DNA: TGTGCCAGCTCACAGGGACAGGCTTTGAACACTGAAGCTTTCTTT. Its protein product is CASSQGQALNTEAFF.

This chain joins TRBV10-3 and TRBJ1-2, with 7 bases matching TRBD1. Germline loops: CDR1 ENHRY, CDR2 SYGVKD. Germline trimming cut 6 bases from V and 11 bases from J; bases unmatched to any gene: 18. The CDR3 has 15 amino acids. The CDR3 sequence is CAIRSSVDRQGGYTF. As DNA, the CDR3 is TGTGCCATCAGGAGTAGCGTGGACAGGCAGGGAGGATACACCTTC.

Only one count was recorded for this clone. The rearrangement uses TRBV7-9 and TRBJ2-1, with 10 bases fitting TRBD2. This CDR3 contains 18 residues. Germline CDR1 is SEHNR and CDR2 is FQNEAQ (reference sequence). The ends lost 5 bases at V and 4 bases at J; junction bases unmatched: 14. The CDR3 region is CASSPWGLAGVGYNEQFF. In DNA form, the CDR3 reads TGTGCCAGCAGCCCTTGGGGGCTAGCGGGGGTGGGTTACAATGAGCAGTTCTTC.

The chain joins TRBV10-1 to TRBJ2-1; D unresolved. Germline values: CDR1 WNHNN, CDR2 SYGVQD (reference sequence). The CDR3 has 15 residues. The ends were cut back, 4 bases at V and 5 bases at J, with 15 bases in the middle. CDR3 in DNA: TGCGCCAGCAGTGTAGGACCCGTAAAGGACAATGAGCAGTTCTTC. Amino acid sequence: CASSVGPVKDNEQFF.

V gene TRBV5-1 combines with J gene TRBJ2-3, with 8 nucleotides matching TRBD1. Germline CDR1 and CDR2: SGHRS and YFSETQ. The CDR3 has 15 amino acids. Unmatched junction bases numbered 9, after V lost 4 bases and J lost 5 bases. CDR3 residues: CASSLIGQGIDTQYF. The CDR3 DNA is TGCGCCAGCAGCCTAATTGGACAGGGAATAGATACGCAGTATTTT.

The chain combines TRBV4-1 with TRBJ1-5, with D perhaps matching TRBD1 (5 bases). V gave up 0 bases and J gave up 3 bases, with 9 bases separating them. The CDR3 extends over 15 amino acids. CDR1 and CDR2 from the germline V gene are MGHRA and YSYEKL. CDR3 amino acids: CASSQDRTPNQPQHF. The CDR3 nucleotides are TGCGCCAGCAGCCAAGATAGGACACCCAATCAGCCCCAGCATTTT.

This clone is a singleton in its sample. The chain joins TRBV11-2 to TRBJ1-5; no reliable D call. V lost 5 bases and J lost 7, with 12 bases in between. Germline V gene lookup returns CDR1 SGHAT and CDR2 FQNNGV. The CDR3 length is 13 residues. CDR3 in DNA: TGTGCCAGCAGCGGCCCGGATTGGCAGCCCCAGCATTTT. Amino acid sequence: CASSGPDWQPQHF. The complete variable domain, with remaining parts taken from reference TRBV11-2 and TRBJ1-5, reads EAGVAQSPRYKIIEKRQSVAFWCNPISGHATLYWYQQILGQGPKLLIQFQNNGVVDDSQLPKDRFSAERLKGVDSTLKIQPAKLEDSAVYLCASSGPDWQPQHFGDGTRLSIL.

In DNA, the CDR3 is TGTGCCAGCAGCTCCGTGTCGGCTTACTATGGCTACACCTTC. It is translated as CASSSVSAYYGYTF. The V and J genes are TRBV6-5 and TRBJ1-2; no clear D. The CDR3 is 14 residues long. V was trimmed by 6 bases and J by 3 bases, leaving 14 bases between them. CDR1 and CDR2 (germline): MNHEY, SVGAGI.

The chain recombines TRBV5-4 with TRBJ2-1; D uncertain. V was shortened by 4 bases and J by 4 bases, with 15 bases between the two germline ends. The CDR3 is made up of 15 amino acids. CDR1 SGHNT and CDR2 YYREEE come from the germline V gene (reference sequence). CDR3 amino acids: CASSPSSPLYNEQFF. The DNA of the CDR3 is TGTGCCAGCAGCCCCTCTTCACCACTTTACAATGAGCAGTTCTTC.

The CDR3 coding sequence is TGTGCCAGCAGCCTCGGGCAGGCGCCTAATTCACCCCTCCACTTT. Translated: CASSLGQAPNSPLHF. This chain uses TRBV7-2 with TRBJ1-6; D call uncertain. CDR3 length: 15 residues. Germline V gives CDR1 SGHTA, CDR2 FQGNSA. Trimming shortened V by 5 bases and J by 6 bases, and 14 bases separated the two germline ends.

The gene calls are TRBV6-6 and TRBJ1-2, with TRBD1 matching 8 bases. Germline trimming cut 2 bases from V and 7 bases from J; bases unmatched to any gene: 9. There are 15 residues in the CDR3. Germline CDR1 reads MNHNY; CDR2 reads SVGAGI (reference sequence). DNA for the CDR3: TGTGCCAGCAGTTACACTGATCAGGGGGCAGGTGGCTACACCTTC. It translates to CASSYTDQGAGGYTF.